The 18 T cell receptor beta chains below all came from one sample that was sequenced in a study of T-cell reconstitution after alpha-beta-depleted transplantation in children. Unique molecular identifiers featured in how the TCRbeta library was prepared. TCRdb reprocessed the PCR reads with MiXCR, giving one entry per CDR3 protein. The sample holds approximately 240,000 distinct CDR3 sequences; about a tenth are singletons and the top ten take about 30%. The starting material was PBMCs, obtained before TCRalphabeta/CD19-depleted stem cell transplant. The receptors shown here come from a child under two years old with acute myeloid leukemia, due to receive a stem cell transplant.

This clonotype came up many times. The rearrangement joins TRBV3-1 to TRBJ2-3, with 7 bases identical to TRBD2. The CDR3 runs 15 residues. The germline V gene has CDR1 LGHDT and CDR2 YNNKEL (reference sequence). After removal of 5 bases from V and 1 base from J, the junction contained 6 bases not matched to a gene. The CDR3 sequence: CASSSSGSGTDTQYF. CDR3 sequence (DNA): TGTGCCAGCAGCAGTAGCGGGTCCGGCACAGATACGCAGTATTTT.

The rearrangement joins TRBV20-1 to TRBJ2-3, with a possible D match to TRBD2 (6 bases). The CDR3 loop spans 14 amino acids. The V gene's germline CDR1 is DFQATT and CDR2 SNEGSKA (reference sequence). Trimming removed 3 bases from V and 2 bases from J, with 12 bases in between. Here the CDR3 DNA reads TGCAGTGCTAGGGCGGGATCCCCCACAGATACGCAGTATTTT. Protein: CSARAGSPTDTQYF.

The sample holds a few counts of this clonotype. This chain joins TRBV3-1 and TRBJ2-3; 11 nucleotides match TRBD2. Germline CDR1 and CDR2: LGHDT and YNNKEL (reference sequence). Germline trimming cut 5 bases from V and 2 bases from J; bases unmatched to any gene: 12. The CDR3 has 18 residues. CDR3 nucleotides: TGTGCCAGCAGCTCCTCCCCGACTAGCGGGAAGTACACAGATACGCAGTATTTT. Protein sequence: CASSSSPTSGKYTDTQYF.

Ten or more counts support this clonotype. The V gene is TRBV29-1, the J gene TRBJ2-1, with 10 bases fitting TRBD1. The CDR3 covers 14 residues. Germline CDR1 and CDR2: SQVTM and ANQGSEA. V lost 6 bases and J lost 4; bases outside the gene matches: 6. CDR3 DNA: TGCAGCGTATCCGGGACAGGGGTTTACAATGAGCAGTTCTTC. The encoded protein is CSVSGTGVYNEQFF.

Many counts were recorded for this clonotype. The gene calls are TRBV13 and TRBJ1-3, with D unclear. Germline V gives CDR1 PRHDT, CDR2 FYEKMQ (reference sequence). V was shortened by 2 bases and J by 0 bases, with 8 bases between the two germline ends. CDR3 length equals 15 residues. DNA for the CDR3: TGTGCCAGCAGCTTACCCGGGTCCTCTGGAAACACCATATATTTT. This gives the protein CASSLPGSSGNTIYF.

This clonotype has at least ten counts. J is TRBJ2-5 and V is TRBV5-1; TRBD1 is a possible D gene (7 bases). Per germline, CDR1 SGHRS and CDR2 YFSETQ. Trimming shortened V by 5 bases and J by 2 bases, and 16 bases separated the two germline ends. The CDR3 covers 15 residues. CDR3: CASSLQGRIQETQYF. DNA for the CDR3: TGCGCCAGCAGTTTACAGGGGAGGATACAAGAGACCCAGTACTTC.

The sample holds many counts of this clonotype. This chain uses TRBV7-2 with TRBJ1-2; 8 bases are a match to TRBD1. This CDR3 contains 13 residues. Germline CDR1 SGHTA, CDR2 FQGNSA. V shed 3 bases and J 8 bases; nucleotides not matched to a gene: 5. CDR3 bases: TGTGCCAGCAGCTTCGGACAGGGAGGGGGCTACACCTTC. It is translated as CASSFGQGGGYTF.

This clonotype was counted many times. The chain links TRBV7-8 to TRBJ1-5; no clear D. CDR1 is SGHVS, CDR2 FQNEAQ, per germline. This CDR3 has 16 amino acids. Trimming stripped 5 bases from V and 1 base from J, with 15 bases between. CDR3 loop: CASSPAVGFSNQPQHF. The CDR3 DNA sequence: TGTGCCAGCAGCCCCGCGGTGGGCTTCAGCAATCAGCCCCAGCATTTT.

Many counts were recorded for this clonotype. CDR3 region: CSVERGAGDTEAFF. CDR3 sequence (DNA): TGCAGCGTTGAGAGGGGGGCCGGGGACACTGAAGCTTTCTTT. V is TRBV29-1 and J is TRBJ1-1, with D possibly being TRBD1 (6 bases). The CDR3 totals 14 residues. V lost 3 bases to trimming and J lost 3 bases, with 14 bases between them. Germline V gives CDR1 SQVTM, CDR2 ANQGSEA.

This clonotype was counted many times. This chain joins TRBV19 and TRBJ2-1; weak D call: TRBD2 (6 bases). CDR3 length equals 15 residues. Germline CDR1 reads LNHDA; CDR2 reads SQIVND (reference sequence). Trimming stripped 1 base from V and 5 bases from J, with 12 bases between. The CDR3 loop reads CASSIAGATHNEQFF. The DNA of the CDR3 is TGTGCCAGTAGTATAGCGGGAGCGACCCACAATGAGCAGTTCTTC. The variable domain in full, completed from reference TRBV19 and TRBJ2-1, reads DGGITQSPKYLFRKEGQNVTLSCEQNLNHDAMYWYRQDPGQGLRLIYYSQIVNDFQKGDIAEGYSVSREKKESFPLTVTSAQKNPTAFYLCASSIAGATHNEQFFGPGTRLTVL.

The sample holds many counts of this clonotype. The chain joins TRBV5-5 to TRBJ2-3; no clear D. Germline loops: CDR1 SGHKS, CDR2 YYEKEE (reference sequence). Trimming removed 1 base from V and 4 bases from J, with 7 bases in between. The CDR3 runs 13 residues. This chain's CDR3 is CASSLRAPDTQYF. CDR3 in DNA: TGTGCCAGCAGCTTGAGGGCCCCAGATACGCAGTATTTT.

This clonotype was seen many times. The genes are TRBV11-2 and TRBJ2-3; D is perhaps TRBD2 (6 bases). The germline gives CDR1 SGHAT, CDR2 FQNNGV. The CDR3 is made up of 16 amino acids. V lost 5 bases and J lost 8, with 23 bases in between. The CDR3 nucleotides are TGTGCCAGCAGCCTTTTGGGCCGTACATCCGGGGGTACGCAGTATTTT. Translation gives CASSLLGRTSGGTQYF.

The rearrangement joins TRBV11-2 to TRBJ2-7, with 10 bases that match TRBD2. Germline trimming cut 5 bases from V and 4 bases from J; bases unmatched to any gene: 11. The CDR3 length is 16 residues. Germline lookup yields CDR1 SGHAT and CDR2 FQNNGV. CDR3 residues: CASSLHGLAVPYEQYF. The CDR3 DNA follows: TGTGCCAGCAGCCTACATGGACTAGCGGTCCCTTACGAGCAGTACTTC. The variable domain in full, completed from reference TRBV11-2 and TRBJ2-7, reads EAGVAQSPRYKIIEKRQSVAFWCNPISGHATLYWYQQILGQGPKLLIQFQNNGVVDDSQLPKDRFSAERLKGVDSTLKIQPAKLEDSAVYLCASSLHGLAVPYEQYFGPGTRLTVT.

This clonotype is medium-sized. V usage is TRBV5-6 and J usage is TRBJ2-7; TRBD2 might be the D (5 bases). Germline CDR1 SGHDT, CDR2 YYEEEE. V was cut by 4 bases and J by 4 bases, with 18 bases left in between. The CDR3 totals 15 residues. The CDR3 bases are TGTGCCAGCAGCGGGAGAAGGAGACAACTATACGAGCAGTACTTC. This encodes CASSGRRRQLYEQYF.

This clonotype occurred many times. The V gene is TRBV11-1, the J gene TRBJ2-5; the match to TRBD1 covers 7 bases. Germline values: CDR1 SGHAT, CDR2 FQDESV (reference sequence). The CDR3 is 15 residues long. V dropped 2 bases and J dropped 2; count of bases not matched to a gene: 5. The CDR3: CASSLLTGAQETQYF. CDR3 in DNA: TGTGCCAGCAGCTTATTAACAGGGGCTCAAGAGACCCAGTACTTC.

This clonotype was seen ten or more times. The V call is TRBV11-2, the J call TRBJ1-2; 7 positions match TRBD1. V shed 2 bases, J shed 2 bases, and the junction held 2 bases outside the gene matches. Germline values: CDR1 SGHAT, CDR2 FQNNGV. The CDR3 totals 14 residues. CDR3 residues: CASSLLGQNYGYTF. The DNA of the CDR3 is TGTGCCAGCAGCTTATTGGGACAGAACTATGGCTACACCTTC. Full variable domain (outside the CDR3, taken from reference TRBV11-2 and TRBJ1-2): EAGVAQSPRYKIIEKRQSVAFWCNPISGHATLYWYQQILGQGPKLLIQFQNNGVVDDSQLPKDRFSAERLKGVDSTLKIQPAKLEDSAVYLCASSLLGQNYGYTFGSGTRLTVV.

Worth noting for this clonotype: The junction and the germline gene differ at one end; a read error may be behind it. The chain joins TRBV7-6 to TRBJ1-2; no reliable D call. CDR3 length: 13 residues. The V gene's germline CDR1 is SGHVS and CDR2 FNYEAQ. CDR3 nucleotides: TGTGCCAGCAGCCCAGATCGCGACTATGACTACACCTTC. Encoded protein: CASSPDRDYDYTF. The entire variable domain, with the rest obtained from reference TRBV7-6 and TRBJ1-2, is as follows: GAGVSQSPRYKVTKRGQDVALRCDPISGHVSLYWYRQALGQGPEFLTYFNYEAQQDKSGLPNDRFSAERPEGSISTLTIQRTEQRDSAMYRCASSPDRDYDYTFGSGTRLTVV.

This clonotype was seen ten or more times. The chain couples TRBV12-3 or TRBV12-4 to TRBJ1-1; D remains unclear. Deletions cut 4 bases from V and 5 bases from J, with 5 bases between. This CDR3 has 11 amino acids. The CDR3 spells CASSWGTEAFF. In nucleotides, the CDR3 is TGTGCCAGCAGTTGGGGTACTGAAGCTTTCTTT.